This T cell receptor beta chain originates from a study of blood T cell repertoires in COVID-19. Turning to the study itself: T cells, B-cell-depleted T cells, or PBMCs provided the cDNA or gDNA that served as material.

Per the original data handling: Amplified reference gene primers provided the basis for estimating nucleated cell counts. TCRdb's copy holds only in-frame clones and misses some; the assay was immunoSEQ multiplex PCR. The V and J calls and the clone size are those of that table, but D and trimming were determined from the DNA. Of about 80,000 clones in the sample, 82% were seen once. V shed 1 base and J shed 7 bases, with 7 bases lying between them. This CDR3 region has 13 residues. The specimen was peripheral blood. V usage is TRBV12-3 or TRBV12-4 and J usage is TRBJ2-2; a possible D gene is TRBD1 (5 bases). The receptor was isolated from a woman between 65 and 79 years old with acute or convalescent COVID-19. CDR3 sequence reads: CASSLVGVGELFF. The DNA for the CDR3 is TGTGCCAGCAGTTTAGTAGGGGTCGGGGAGCTGTTTTTT.